A single sample is the source of the 3 T cell receptor beta chains below, sequenced in a study of blood T cell repertoires in COVID-19. TCRdb's table, derived via immunoSEQ multiplex PCR, lists solely in-frame clones and lacks some. The sample consists of hundreds of thousands of clones, roughly 90% of them appearing once. Sequencing was performed on peripheral blood. These receptors all come from a woman aged 25 to 39 with acute or convalescent COVID-19.

V is TRBV2 and J is TRBJ1-6; D ambiguous. V lost 5 bases and J lost 0, with 11 bases in between. Germline lookup yields CDR1 SNHLY and CDR2 FYNNEI. CDR3 length equals 16 residues. The CDR3 reads CASSRYSSSYNSPLHF. CDR3 nucleotides: TGTGCCAGCAGTCGGTACAGCAGCTCCTATAATTCACCCCTCCACTTT.

V gene TRBV9 combines with J gene TRBJ2-1; no reliable D call. V lost 3 bases and J lost 6, with 28 bases in between. Germline values: CDR1 SGDLS, CDR2 YYNGEE. The CDR3 runs 19 residues. The CDR3 protein is CASSALPPSNSPTGNEQFF. The DNA of the CDR3 is TGTGCCAGCAGCGCGTTGCCCCCAAGCAATTCCCCGACTGGCAATGAGCAGTTCTTC. Full variable domain (remainder filled in from reference TRBV9 and TRBJ2-1): DSGVTQTPKHLITATGQRVTLRCSPRSGDLSVYWYQQSLDQGLQFLIQYYNGEERAKGNILERFSAQQFPDLHSELNLSSLELGDSALYFCASSALPPSNSPTGNEQFFGPGTRLTVL.

On this clone itself: Distinct nucleotide sequences in the sample also encode this CDR3. CDR3 bases: TGCAGTGGAGCTTCTGGAAACACCATATATTTT. This translates into CSGASGNTIYF. V gene TRBV20-1 combines with J gene TRBJ1-3; D remains ambiguous. Trimming left V 7 bases short and J 1 base short, with 5 bases between. CDR3 length: 11 amino acids. Germline CDR1 is DFQATT and CDR2 is SNEGSKA (reference sequence).